This is a list of T cell receptor beta chains from one sample in a study of blood T cell repertoires in COVID-19. The method was immunoSEQ multiplex PCR; TCRdb's version includes in-frame clones alone and lacks a portion of them. The data contain 210,000 or so clones, roughly nine tenths of them singletons. The sample consisted of peripheral blood. All receptors derive from a woman aged 45-65 years with acute or convalescent COVID-19. Each CDR3 is given with its conserved first and last residue. D genes are given only for firm matches. Expanded clones are given a class, and other clones once, few, many or no size at all.

D | size | length | J | V | CDR3 | DNA
TRBD1 | . | 14 | TRBJ1-5 | TRBV6-6 | CASSYQGVGQPQHF | TGTGCCAGCAGTTACCAGGGGGTTGGTCAGCCCCAGCATTTT
. | . | 15 | TRBJ1-6 | TRBV14 | CASSHSINKYSPLHF | TGTGCCAGCAGCCATTCCATTAACAAGTATTCACCCCTCCACTTT
. | . | 12 | TRBJ1-2 | TRBV19 | CASKRGDYGYTF | TGTGCCAGTAAACGGGGGGACTATGGCTACACCTTC
TRBD1 | . | 13 | TRBJ2-4 | TRBV5-6 | CASSYGQGDIQYF | TGTGCCAGCAGCTACGGACAGGGCGACATTCAGTACTTC
. | . | 16 | TRBJ2-1 | TRBV7-6 | CASSLAQGGRYNEQFF | TGTGCCAGCAGCTTAGCGCAGGGGGGCAGGTACAATGAGCAGTTCTTC
. | . | 13 | TRBJ1-5 | TRBV7-2 | CASSFRENQPQHF | TGTGCCAGCAGCTTCCGGGAGAATCAGCCCCAGCATTTT
. | . | 15 | TRBJ1-2 | TRBV5-1 | CASSPGGSGLYGYTF | TGCGCCAGCAGCCCGGGGGGTAGCGGACTCTATGGCTACACCTTC
TRBD2 | . | 13 | TRBJ2-3 | TRBV7-3 | CASSSNGGARQYF | TGTGCCAGCAGCTCAAACGGGGGGGCCAGGCAGTATTTT
. | . | 13 | TRBJ2-5 | TRBV18 | CASSPPSGETQYF | TGTGCCAGCTCACCACCTTCGGGGGAGACCCAGTACTTC
. | . | 14 | TRBJ1-1 | TRBV11-2 | CASSFREINTEAFF | TGTGCCAGCAGCTTCCGAGAAATTAACACTGAAGCTTTCTTT
TRBD1 | . | 16 | TRBJ1-2 | TRBV9 | CASSVAGGQGNYGYTF | TGTGCCAGCAGCGTAGCGGGGGGACAGGGGAACTATGGCTACACCTTC
. | . | 13 | TRBJ2-1 | TRBV7-9 | CASSFGGWNEQFF | TGTGCCAGCAGCTTTGGGGGCTGGAATGAGCAGTTCTTC
. | . | 14 | TRBJ1-1 | TRBV27 | CASSHRFLSPEAFF | TGTGCCAGCAGTCACAGGTTTTTAAGTCCTGAAGCTTTCTTT
TRBD2 | few | 14 | TRBJ2-7 | TRBV7-2 | CASSWTSGQGEQYF | TGTGCCAGCAGCTGGACTAGCGGACAAGGCGAGCAGTACTTC
TRBD2 | . | 16 | TRBJ2-1 | TRBV3-1/TRBV3-2 | CASSQGSGGAGNEQFF | TGTGCCAGCAGCCAAGGCAGCGGGGGGGCCGGCAATGAGCAGTTCTTC
TRBD1 | . | 15 | TRBJ1-2 | TRBV5-1 | CASSLGGTGGNGYTF | TGCGCCAGCAGCCTGGGCGGGACAGGGGGAAATGGCTACACCTTC
. | . | 13 | TRBJ1-1 | TRBV19 | CASRIGSNTEAFF | TGTGCCAGTAGAATTGGCAGTAACACTGAAGCTTTCTTT
. | . | 12 | TRBJ1-1 | TRBV14 | CASGRGRTEAFF | TGTGCCAGCGGGCGGGGGCGTACTGAAGCTTTCTTT
. | . | 14 | TRBJ1-4 | TRBV28 | CASSLQTTNEKLFF | TGTGCCAGCAGTTTACAAACAACTAATGAAAAACTGTTTTTT
TRBD1 | . | 16 | TRBJ1-2 | TRBV7-6 | CASSLGGTGGKDGYTF | TGTGCCAGCAGCTTAGGAGGGACAGGGGGAAAGGATGGCTACACCTTC
. | . | 11 | TRBJ2-1 | TRBV6-5 | CASRRDTAKFF | TGTGCCAGCAGGAGGGACACGGCGAAGTTCTTC
TRBD1 | many | 14 | TRBJ2-3 | TRBV7-7 | CASSSGQGSDTQYF | TGTGCCAGCAGCTCAGGACAGGGTTCAGATACGCAGTATTTT
. | . | 12 | TRBJ1-2 | TRBV12-3/TRBV12-4 | CASSRGEVGYTF | TGTGCCAGCAGCCGCGGTGAGGTCGGCTACACCTTC
. | . | 15 | TRBJ2-7 | TRBV7-2 | CASSLGGGSRYEQYF | TGTGCCAGCAGCTTGGGGGGGGGCTCCAGGTACGAGCAGTACTTC
. | . | 15 | TRBJ1-1 | TRBV14 | CASSPYRAVGTEAFF | TGTGCCAGCAGCCCCTACAGGGCCGTGGGCACTGAAGCTTTCTTT
TRBD1 | . | 16 | TRBJ2-5 | TRBV11-3 | CASSLESGRGLETQYF | TGTGCCAGCAGCTTAGAATCGGGCAGGGGGCTTGAGACCCAGTACTTC
. | . | 13 | TRBJ1-1 | TRBV6-5 | CASSLGGNTEAFF | TGTGCCAGCAGTTTGGGGGGGAACACTGAAGCTTTCTTT
. | . | 17 | TRBJ1-3 | TRBV15 | CATSRDGGTRAGNTIYF | TGTGCCACCAGCAGAGATGGCGGGACGAGGGCTGGAAACACCATATATTTT
. | . | 13 | TRBJ2-3 | TRBV5-1 | CASSMGLPDTQYF | TGCGCCAGCAGCATGGGACTGCCAGATACGCAGTATTTT
. | . | 14 | TRBJ1-2 | TRBV3-1/TRBV3-2 | CASSQVTGMGGYTF | TGTGCCAGCAGCCAAGTCACAGGGATGGGTGGCTACACCTTC
TRBD1 | . | 16 | TRBJ1-5 | TRBV18 | CASSPPGQGARQPQHF | TGTGCCAGCTCACCTCCGGGACAGGGGGCGAGGCAGCCCCAGCATTTT
. | once | 15 | TRBJ2-1 | TRBV9 | CASSVGLDSYNEQFF | TGTGCCAGCAGCGTGGGACTCGACTCCTACAATGAGCAGTTCTTC
. | . | 14 | TRBJ2-7 | TRBV9 | CASSVASAGYEQYF | TGTGCCAGCAGCGTAGCTTCCGCGGGCTACGAGCAGTACTTC
. | . | 15 | TRBJ2-7 | TRBV10-3 | CAISERRGDTYEQYF | TGTGCCATCAGTGAGAGACGGGGGGACACCTACGAGCAGTACTTC
. | . | 15 | TRBJ1-6 | TRBV2 | CASSDFETPRAPLHF | TGTGCCAGCAGTGACTTCGAGACTCCACGGGCACCCCTCCACTTT
. | . | 13 | TRBJ1-4 | TRBV12-3/TRBV12-4 | CASSSRDNEKLFF | TGTGCCAGCAGTTCCAGGGACAACGAAAAACTGTTTTTT
TRBD1 | once | 14 | TRBJ2-1 | TRBV10-3 | CAITPGQGANEQFF | TGTGCCATCACCCCGGGACAGGGAGCGAATGAGCAGTTCTTC